This T cell receptor (beta chain) was identified in a study of cytomegalovirus exposure and HLA in healthy donors. Findings and limits, study-wide: Highest at DRB1 and lowest at HLA-C, TCR association rates differed among HLA loci in a later analysis.

The PCR made use of 60 Vbeta and 13 Jbeta primers. Profiling relied on immunoSEQ multiplex PCR, and the TCRdb table lists in-frame clones only, not all of them. The repertoire has around 130,000 clones, over 60% of them found once; the top ten carry 5.8%. Germline V gene lookup returns CDR1 MRHNA and CDR2 SNTAGT. Trimming removed 6 bases at V and 6 bases at J, with 15 bases between. CDR3 length: 14 amino acids. In the case of this clone: Its specificity is unknown.

Sequences were obtained from PBMCs. The chain carries TRBV6-4 and TRBJ2-1, with D tentatively TRBD2 (6 bases). This clonotype was obtained from a man in his late teens or twenties in good health and CMV-seropositive. DNA of the CDR3: TGTGCCAGCAGCGCCCGCGGACTATCCAATGAGCAGTTCTTC. It is translated as CASSARGLSNEQFF.